This entry lists 16 T cell receptor beta chains sequenced from one sample in a study of cytomegalovirus exposure and HLA in healthy donors. Both 60 Vbeta primers and 13 Jbeta primers went into the PCR. Method: immunoSEQ multiplex PCR; TCRdb's copy keeps in-frame clones and lacks some. The table records more than 80,000 clones, approximately 72% of them present only once. The specimen sequenced was PBMCs. Receptors originate from a woman between 65 and 79 years old in good health and CMV-seropositive.

The genes are TRBV10-3 and TRBJ2-5, with D perhaps matching TRBD1 (5 bases). The V end was cut by 0 bases, the J end by 1 base, with 9 bases between. The CDR3 sequence is 15 residues long. Germline V gene lookup returns CDR1 ENHRY and CDR2 SYGVKD. The CDR3 coding sequence is TGTGCCATCAGTGAGTCGGGGCTGAGCCAAGAGACCCAGTACTTC. Translation: CAISESGLSQETQYF.

V and J are TRBV7-2 and TRBJ2-7; TRBD1 might be the D (5 bases). The germline CDR1 and CDR2 sequences are SGHTA and FQGNSA. The CDR3 spans 13 residues. The V gene lost 2 bases and the J gene lost 5 bases, with 10 bases spanning the gap. CDR3 protein: CASSLIQGNEQYF. The DNA for the CDR3 is TGTGCCAGCAGCTTAATCCAGGGTAACGAGCAGTACTTC.

The J gene is TRBJ1-1, the V gene TRBV9; D not certain. The CDR3 loop spans 14 amino acids. V shed 3 bases and J shed 0 bases, with 9 bases lying between them. The germline V gene encodes CDR1 SGDLS and CDR2 YYNGEE. The CDR3 DNA follows: TGTGCCAGCAGCGGCCTTGCGGTGAACACTGAAGCTTTCTTT. Encoded protein: CASSGLAVNTEAFF.

This clone was found a few times. The gene calls are TRBV4-1 and TRBJ2-2; 9 bases are a match to TRBD1. The CDR3 runs 18 residues. V dropped 4 bases and J dropped 7; count of bases not matched to a gene: 16. Germline lookup yields CDR1 MGHRA and CDR2 YSYEKL. CDR3 in amino acids: CASSLTTAGQGKYGELFF. CDR3 nucleotide sequence: TGCGCCAGCAGCCTGACAACGGCCGGACAGGGGAAATACGGGGAGCTGTTTTTT.

The chain combines TRBV11-3 with TRBJ1-6, with TRBD1 identical over 8 bases. In germline, CDR1 is SGHNT, CDR2 YENEEA. V dropped 0 bases and J dropped 9; count of bases not matched to a gene: 4. The CDR3 length is 15 residues. The CDR3 sequence: CASSLDGQGSSPLHF. The CDR3 bases are TGTGCCAGCAGCTTAGATGGACAGGGCAGTTCACCCCTCCACTTT.

Comments on this clone: The identical CDR3 is also encoded by other nucleotide sequences in the sample. The chain uses TRBV5-4 and TRBJ1-1, with 7 nucleotides matching TRBD1. The CDR3 totals 12 residues. The junction had 7 bases not matched to a gene; V was cut back by 4 bases and J by 10 bases. Germline V lookup: CDR1 SGHNT, CDR2 YYREEE (reference sequence). CDR3 in DNA: TGTGCCAGCAGCCCAGGGGGGCCCTCAGCTTTCTTT. This gives the protein CASSPGGPSAFF.

This clone was seen a handful of times. J is TRBJ1-3 and V is TRBV6-7; D ambiguous. TRBV6-7 is noted as an ORF with a role that remains uncertain. The CDR3 consists of 15 residues. V was cut by 10 bases and J by 0 bases, with 16 bases left in between. For the CDR3, the DNA is TGTGCCAAGGGAGACGGGAGTTTCTCTGGAAACACCATATATTTT. It encodes CAKGDGSFSGNTIYF.

This clone was recorded a few times. This chain links TRBV7-9 with TRBJ2-5; perhaps TRBD2 as D (5 bases). The CDR3 contains 12 residues. The V gene's germline CDR1 is SEHNR and CDR2 FQNEAQ (reference sequence). Trimming pared 7 bases from V and 4 bases from J, leaving 10 bases between. CDR3 DNA sequence: TGTGCCAGCATCGGGATAGCAGAGACCCAGTACTTC. It specifies CASIGIAETQYF.

J is TRBJ2-5 and V is TRBV27; 10 bases are shared with TRBD1. V was pared by 5 bases and J by 1 base, with 1 base of the junction left unmatched. The CDR3 has 14 residues. CDR1 and CDR2 from the germline V gene are MNHEY and SMNVEV (reference sequence). CDR3 bases: TGTGCCAGCAGTGGGACAGGGGCCCAAGAGACCCAGTACTTC. Protein sequence: CASSGTGAQETQYF.

This chain connects TRBV5-6 to TRBJ1-2, with TRBD1 matching 8 bases. The CDR3 sequence is 13 residues long. V shed 5 bases, J shed 6 bases, and the junction held 6 bases outside the gene matches. CDR1 is SGHDT, CDR2 YYEEEE, per germline. The CDR3 spells CASRQTGDDGYTF. CDR3 in DNA: TGTGCCAGCAGACAGACAGGGGATGATGGCTACACCTTC.

The chain has TRBV29-1 and TRBJ1-5, with TRBD1 matching over 7 bases. V trimming: 6 bases; J trimming: 1 base; junction bases outside the gene matches: 6. The germline CDR1 and CDR2 sequences are SQVTM and ANQGSEA. The CDR3 length is 14 residues. CDR3 sequence: CSVGTVPSNQPQHF. In DNA form, the CDR3 reads TGCAGCGTGGGGACAGTCCCCAGCAATCAGCCCCAGCATTTT.

CDR3 sequence (DNA): TGTGCCAGCAGTTTGCCAGGGACAGGGGGCACAGATACGCAGTATTTT. It yields the protein CASSLPGTGGTDTQYF. This chain uses TRBV28 with TRBJ2-3, with TRBD1 identical over 10 bases. Per germline, CDR1 MDHEN and CDR2 SYDVKM. The CDR3 has 16 residues. After removal of 3 bases from V and 1 base from J, the junction contained 4 bases not matched to a gene.

The genes are TRBV15 and TRBJ2-3; 7 positions agree with TRBD2. Looked up from germline, CDR1 is LNHNV and CDR2 is YYDKDF (reference sequence). The CDR3 runs to 15 residues. The ends lost 5 bases at V and 2 bases at J; junction bases unmatched: 7. CDR3 region: CATSSMGGTTDTQYF. The CDR3 nucleotides are TGTGCCACCAGCTCAATGGGGGGGACCACAGATACGCAGTATTTT.

This chain links TRBV7-2 with TRBJ1-2; 11 positions match TRBD1. With 1 base clipped from V and 8 bases from J, the junction kept 12 bases outside the gene matches. The CDR3 sequence is 17 residues long. Per germline, CDR1 SGHTA and CDR2 FQGNSA. CDR3 loop: CASSLGSEDRGRLGYTF. The CDR3 DNA sequence: TGTGCCAGCAGCTTAGGGTCGGAGGACAGGGGGCGGTTAGGCTACACCTTC.

The chain is built from TRBV27 and TRBJ2-7; tentative D call: TRBD2 (7 bases). This CDR3 is built from 14 residues. The ends were cut back, 6 bases at V and 6 bases at J, with 18 bases in the middle. CDR1 and CDR2 from the germline V gene are MNHEY and SMNVEV (reference sequence). CDR3 residues: CASRGPSRGGEQYF. In nucleotides, the CDR3 is TGTGCCAGCAGGGGGCCTTCGAGGGGGGGCGAGCAGTACTTC.

This clone was seen only once. The chain combines TRBV5-1 with TRBJ1-1, with D perhaps matching TRBD1 (5 bases). CDR1 and CDR2 from the germline V gene are SGHRS and YFSETQ. V shed 1 base and J shed 3 bases, with 13 bases lying between them. The CDR3 has 15 residues. CDR3 sequence reads: CASSLIGLGDTEAFF. The CDR3 DNA sequence: TGCGCCAGCAGCTTGATTGGTTTAGGGGACACTGAAGCTTTCTTT.